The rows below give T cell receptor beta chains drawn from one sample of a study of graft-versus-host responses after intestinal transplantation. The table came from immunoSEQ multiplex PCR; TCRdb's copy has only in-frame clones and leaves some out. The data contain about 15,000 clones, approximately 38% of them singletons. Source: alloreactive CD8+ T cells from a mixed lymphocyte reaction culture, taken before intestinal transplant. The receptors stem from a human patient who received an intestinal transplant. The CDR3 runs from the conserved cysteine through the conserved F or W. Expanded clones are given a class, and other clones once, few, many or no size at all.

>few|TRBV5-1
CASSLTSGYEQYF
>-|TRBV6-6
CASSTGQGYNSPLHF
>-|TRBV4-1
CASSQITNTEAFF
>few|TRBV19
CASSVGERTYNEQFF
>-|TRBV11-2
CASSLDRDRGHYYEQYF
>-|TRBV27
CASSLLGGSLLEQYF
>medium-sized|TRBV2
CASRTGSIYGYTF
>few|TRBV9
CASSVDRTSGNTIYF
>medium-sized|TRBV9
CASSVEGGSSDTQYF
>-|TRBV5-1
CASSLDGSSYNEQFF
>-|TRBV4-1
CASSQLTGLGNGELFF
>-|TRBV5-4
CASSLPDRGDTEAFF
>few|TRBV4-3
CASSQLPSNQPQHF
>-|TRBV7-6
CASSLNGQANTEAFF
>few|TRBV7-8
CASSSREIVGTPYEQYF
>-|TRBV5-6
CASSLIRDRASEAFF
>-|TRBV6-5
CASSYGQGAYGYTF
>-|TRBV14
CASSPLAGDGELFF
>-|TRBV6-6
CASSYPDRDDTQYF
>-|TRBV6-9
CASSYAQTYTEAFF
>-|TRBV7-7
CASSLVGYTVYEQYF
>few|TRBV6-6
CASSAGQGLLEQYF
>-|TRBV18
CASSPISGVYYNEQFF
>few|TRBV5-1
CASMETGGTEAFF
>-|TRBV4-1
CASTPTSGPTDTQYF
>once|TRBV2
CASSVGGAGYGYTF
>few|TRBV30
CAWSVVAISTDTQYF
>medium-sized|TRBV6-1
CASSSRGPYEQYF
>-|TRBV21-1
CASSKDPRDRSSYEQYF
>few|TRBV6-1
CASSGTGRGNYGYTF
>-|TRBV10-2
CATTGEVGTDTQYF
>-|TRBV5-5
CASSSGDVGLYNSPLHF
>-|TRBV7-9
CASSLGSHNEQFF
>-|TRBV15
CATSRFVDTQYF
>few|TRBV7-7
CASSLGTSGSYEQYF
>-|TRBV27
CASSYGATYEQYF
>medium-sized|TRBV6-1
CASFGAGSYEQYF
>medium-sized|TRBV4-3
CASSHSLAGGPFEQYF
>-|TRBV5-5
CASSLKAGVVNYEQYF
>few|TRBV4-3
CASSQDERGVVGANVLTF
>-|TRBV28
CASSFVYGSNEQFF
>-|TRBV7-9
CASSFPGAGGNTGELFF
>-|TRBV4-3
CASRSGSPNSPLHF
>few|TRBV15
CATSRDKGLGNTIYF
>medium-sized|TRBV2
CASMEQGQVIYEQYF